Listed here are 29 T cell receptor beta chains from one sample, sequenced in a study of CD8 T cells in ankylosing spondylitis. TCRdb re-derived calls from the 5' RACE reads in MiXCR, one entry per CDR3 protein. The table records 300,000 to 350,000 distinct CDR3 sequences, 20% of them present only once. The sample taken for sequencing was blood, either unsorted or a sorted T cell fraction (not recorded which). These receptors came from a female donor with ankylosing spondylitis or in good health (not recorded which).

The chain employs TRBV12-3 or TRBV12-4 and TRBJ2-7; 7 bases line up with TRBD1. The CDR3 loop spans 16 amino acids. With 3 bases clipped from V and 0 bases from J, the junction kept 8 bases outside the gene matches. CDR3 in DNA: TGTGCCAGCAGTTTGAGGGGACAGATTAGCTCCTACGAGCAGTACTTC. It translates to CASSLRGQISSYEQYF.

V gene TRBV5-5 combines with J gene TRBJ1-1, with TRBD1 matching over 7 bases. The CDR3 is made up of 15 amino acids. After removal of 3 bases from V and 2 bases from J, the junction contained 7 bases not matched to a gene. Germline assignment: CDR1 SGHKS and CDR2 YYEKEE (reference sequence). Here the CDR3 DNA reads TGTGCCAGCAGCTCTCCGGGACAGCCAAACACTGAAGCTTTCTTT. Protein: CASSSPGQPNTEAFF.

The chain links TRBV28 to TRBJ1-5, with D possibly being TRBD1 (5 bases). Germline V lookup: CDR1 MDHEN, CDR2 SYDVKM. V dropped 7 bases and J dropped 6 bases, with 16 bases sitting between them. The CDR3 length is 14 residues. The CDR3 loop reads CASTPPSRVQPQHF. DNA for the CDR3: TGTGCCAGCACCCCACCCTCCAGGGTTCAGCCCCAGCATTTT.

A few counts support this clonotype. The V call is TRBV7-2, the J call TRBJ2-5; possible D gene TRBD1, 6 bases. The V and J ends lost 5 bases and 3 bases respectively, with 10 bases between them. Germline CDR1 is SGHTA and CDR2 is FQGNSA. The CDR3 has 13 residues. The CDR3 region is CASSPYREETQYF. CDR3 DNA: TGTGCCAGCAGCCCTTACAGGGAAGAGACCCAGTACTTC.

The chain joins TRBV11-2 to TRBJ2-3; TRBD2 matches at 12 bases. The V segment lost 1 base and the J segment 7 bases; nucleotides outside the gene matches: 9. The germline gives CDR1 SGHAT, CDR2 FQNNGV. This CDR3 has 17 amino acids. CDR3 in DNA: TGTGCCAGCAGCTTAGGACTAGCGGGAGATCTGAGGCATACGCAGTATTTT. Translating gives CASSLGLAGDLRHTQYF.

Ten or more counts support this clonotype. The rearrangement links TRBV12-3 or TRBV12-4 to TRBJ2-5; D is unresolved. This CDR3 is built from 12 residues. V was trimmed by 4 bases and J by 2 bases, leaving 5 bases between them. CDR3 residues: CASSYRQETQYF. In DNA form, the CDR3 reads TGTGCCAGCAGTTACAGACAAGAGACCCAGTACTTC.

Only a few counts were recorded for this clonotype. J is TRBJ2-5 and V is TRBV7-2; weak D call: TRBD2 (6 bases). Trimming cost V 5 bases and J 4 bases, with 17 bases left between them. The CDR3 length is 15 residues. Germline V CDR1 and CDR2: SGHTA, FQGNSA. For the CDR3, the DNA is TGTGCCAGCAGCCCCCTTGGGGGGAGGCTAGAGACCCAGTACTTC. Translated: CASSPLGGRLETQYF. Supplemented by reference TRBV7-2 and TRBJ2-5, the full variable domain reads GAGVSQSPSNKVTEKGKDVELRCDPISGHTALYWYRQSLGQGLEFLIYFQGNSAPDKSGLPSDRFSAERTGGSVSTLTIQRTQQEDSAVYLCASSPLGGRLETQYFGPGTRLLVL.

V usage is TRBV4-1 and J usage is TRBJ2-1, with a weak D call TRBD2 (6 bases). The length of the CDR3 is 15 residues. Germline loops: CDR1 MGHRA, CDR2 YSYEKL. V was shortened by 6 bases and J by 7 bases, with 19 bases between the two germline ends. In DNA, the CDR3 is TGCGCCAGCAGTCTGAAGGGAGGAGGAGGGAATGAGCAGTTCTTC. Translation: CASSLKGGGGNEQFF.

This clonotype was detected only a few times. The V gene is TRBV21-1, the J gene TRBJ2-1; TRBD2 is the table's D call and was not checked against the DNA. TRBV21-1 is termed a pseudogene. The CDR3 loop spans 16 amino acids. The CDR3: CASSKGRLAGPNEQFF. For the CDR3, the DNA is TGTGCCAGCAGCAAAGGGCGACTAGCGGGACCCAATGAGCAGTTCTTC.

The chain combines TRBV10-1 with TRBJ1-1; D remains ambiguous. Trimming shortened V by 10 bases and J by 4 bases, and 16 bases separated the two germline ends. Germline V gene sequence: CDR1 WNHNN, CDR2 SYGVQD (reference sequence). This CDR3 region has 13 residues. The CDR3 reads CATSRGRGTEAFF. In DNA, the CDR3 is TGCGCCACCTCCCGCGGACGGGGCACTGAAGCTTTCTTT.

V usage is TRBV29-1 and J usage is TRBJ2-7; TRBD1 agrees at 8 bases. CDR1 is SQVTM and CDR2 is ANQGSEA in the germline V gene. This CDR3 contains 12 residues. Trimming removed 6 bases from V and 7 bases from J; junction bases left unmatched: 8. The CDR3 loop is CSVGQQGEEQYF. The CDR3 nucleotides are TGCAGCGTGGGTCAACAGGGGGAAGAGCAGTACTTC.

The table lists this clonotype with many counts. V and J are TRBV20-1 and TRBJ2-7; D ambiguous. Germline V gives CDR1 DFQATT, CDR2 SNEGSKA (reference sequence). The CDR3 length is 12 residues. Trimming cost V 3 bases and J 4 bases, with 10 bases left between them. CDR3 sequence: CSASLLIYEQYF. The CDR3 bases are TGCAGTGCTAGTCTCTTGATTTACGAGCAGTACTTC.

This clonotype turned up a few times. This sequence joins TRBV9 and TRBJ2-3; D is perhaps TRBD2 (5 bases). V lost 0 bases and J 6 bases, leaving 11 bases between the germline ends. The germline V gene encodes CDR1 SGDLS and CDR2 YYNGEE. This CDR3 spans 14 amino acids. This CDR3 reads CASSVELVADTQYF. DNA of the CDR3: TGTGCCAGCAGCGTAGAACTAGTGGCTGATACGCAGTATTTT. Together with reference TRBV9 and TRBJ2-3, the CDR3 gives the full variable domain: DSGVTQTPKHLITATGQRVTLRCSPRSGDLSVYWYQQSLDQGLQFLIQYYNGEERAKGNILERFSAQQFPDLHSELNLSSLELGDSALYFCASSVELVADTQYFGPGTRLTVL.

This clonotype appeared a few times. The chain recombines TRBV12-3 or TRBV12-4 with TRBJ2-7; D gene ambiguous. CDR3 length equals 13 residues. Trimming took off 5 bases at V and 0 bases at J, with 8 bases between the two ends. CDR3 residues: CASSQAFSYEQYF. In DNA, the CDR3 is TGTGCCAGCAGTCAGGCCTTCTCCTACGAGCAGTACTTC.

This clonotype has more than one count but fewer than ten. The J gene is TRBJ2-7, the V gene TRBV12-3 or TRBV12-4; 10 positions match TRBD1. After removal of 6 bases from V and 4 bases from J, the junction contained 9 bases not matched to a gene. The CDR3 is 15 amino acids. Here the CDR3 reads CASRGQGTDDYEQYF. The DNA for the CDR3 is TGTGCCAGCAGGGGACAGGGGACTGACGATTACGAGCAGTACTTC.

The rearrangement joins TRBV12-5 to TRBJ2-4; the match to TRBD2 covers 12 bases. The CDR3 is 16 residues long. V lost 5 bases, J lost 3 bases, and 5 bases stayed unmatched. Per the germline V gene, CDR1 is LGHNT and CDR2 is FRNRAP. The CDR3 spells CASGRWTSGIKNIQYF. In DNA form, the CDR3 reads TGTGCTAGTGGTCGATGGACTAGCGGGATCAAAAACATTCAGTACTTC.

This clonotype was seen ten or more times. CDR3 sequence (DNA): TGTGCCAGCAGTAAGGGACAGGGAACGATCAGGTACAATGAGCAGTTCTTC. Its translation is CASSKGQGTIRYNEQFF. The chain is built from TRBV12-3 or TRBV12-4 and TRBJ2-1; 9 bases are shared with TRBD1. V lost 5 bases, J lost 4 bases, and 12 bases stayed unmatched. The CDR3 runs 17 residues.

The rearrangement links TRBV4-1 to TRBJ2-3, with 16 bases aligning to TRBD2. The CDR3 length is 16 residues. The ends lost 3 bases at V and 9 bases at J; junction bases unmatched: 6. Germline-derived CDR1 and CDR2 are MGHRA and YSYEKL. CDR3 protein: CASSQGLAGGSNTQYF. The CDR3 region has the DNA TGCGCCAGCAGCCAGGGACTAGCGGGAGGGAGTAACACGCAGTATTTT.

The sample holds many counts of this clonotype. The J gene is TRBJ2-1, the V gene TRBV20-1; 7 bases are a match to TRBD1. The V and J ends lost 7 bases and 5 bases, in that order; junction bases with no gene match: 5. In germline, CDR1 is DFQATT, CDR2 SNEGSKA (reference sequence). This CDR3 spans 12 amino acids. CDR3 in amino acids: CSGDSVNNEQFF. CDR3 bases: TGCAGTGGGGACAGTGTAAACAATGAGCAGTTCTTC.

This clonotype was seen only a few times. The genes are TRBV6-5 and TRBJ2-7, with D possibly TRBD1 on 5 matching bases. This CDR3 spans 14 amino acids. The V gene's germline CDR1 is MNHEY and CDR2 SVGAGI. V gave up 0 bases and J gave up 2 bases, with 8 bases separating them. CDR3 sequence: CASSYSDRTYEQYF. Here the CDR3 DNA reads TGTGCCAGCAGTTACTCCGACAGAACCTACGAGCAGTACTTC.

CDR3 sequence: CATSDQTSDNTDTQYF. The DNA of the CDR3 is TGTGCCACCAGTGACCAAACTAGCGACAACACAGATACGCAGTATTTT. V and J are TRBV24-1 and TRBJ2-3, with 7 positions matching TRBD2. J was trimmed by 2 bases and V by 4 bases; bases with no gene match: 8. This CDR3 comprises 16 residues. Germline CDR1 is KGHDR and CDR2 is SFDVKD.

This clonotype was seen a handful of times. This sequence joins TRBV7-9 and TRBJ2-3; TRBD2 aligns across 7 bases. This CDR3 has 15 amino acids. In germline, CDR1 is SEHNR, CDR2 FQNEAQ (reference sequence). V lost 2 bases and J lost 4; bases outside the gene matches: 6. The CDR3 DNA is TGTGCCAGCAGCTTAAACCGGGGGGAGGCAGATACGCAGTATTTT. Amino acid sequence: CASSLNRGEADTQYF.

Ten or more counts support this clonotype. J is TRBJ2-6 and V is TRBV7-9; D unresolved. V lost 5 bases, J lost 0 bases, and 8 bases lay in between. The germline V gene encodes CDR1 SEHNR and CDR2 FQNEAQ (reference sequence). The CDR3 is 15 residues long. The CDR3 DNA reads TGTGCCAGCAGCATCACAAGCTCTGGGGCCAACGTCCTGACTTTC. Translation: CASSITSSGANVLTF.

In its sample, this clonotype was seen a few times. The CDR3 loop reads CSARDMGSSYNSPLHF. CDR3 coding DNA: TGCAGTGCTAGGGACATGGGGAGCTCCTATAATTCACCCCTCCACTTT. The chain has TRBV20-1 and TRBJ1-6, with TRBD1 as a possible D gene (5 bases). The CDR3 is 16 residues long. CDR1 is DFQATT, CDR2 SNEGSKA, per germline (reference sequence). V was cut by 3 bases and J by 0 bases, with 12 bases left in between.

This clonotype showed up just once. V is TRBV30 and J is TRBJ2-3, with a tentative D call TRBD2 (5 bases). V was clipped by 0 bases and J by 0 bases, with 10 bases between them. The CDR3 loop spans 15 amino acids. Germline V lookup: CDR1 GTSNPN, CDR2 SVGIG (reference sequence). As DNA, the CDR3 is TGTGCCTGGAGTGTAGGGAGACTAAGCACAGATACGCAGTATTTT. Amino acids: CAWSVGRLSTDTQYF.

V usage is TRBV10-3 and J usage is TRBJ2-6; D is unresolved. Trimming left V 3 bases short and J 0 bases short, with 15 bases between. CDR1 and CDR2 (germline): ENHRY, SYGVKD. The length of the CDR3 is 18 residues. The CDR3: CAISDLVLGASGANVLTF. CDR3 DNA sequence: TGTGCCATCAGTGACTTAGTGTTAGGAGCCTCTGGGGCCAACGTCCTGACTTTC.

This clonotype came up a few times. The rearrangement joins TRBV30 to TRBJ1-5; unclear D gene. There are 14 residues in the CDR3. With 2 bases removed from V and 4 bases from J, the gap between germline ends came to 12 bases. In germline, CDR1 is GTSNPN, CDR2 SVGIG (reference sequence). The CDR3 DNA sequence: TGTGCCTGGAGTCCTCTTGGTGGAAATCAGCCCCAGCATTTT. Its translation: CAWSPLGGNQPQHF.

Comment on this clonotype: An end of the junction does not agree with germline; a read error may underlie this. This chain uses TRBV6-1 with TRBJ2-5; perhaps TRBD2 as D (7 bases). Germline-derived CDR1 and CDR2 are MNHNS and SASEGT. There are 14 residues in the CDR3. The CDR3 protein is CASTQPGARETQYF. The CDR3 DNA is TGTGCCAGCACTCAACCAGGGGCGCGGGAGACCCAGTACTTT.

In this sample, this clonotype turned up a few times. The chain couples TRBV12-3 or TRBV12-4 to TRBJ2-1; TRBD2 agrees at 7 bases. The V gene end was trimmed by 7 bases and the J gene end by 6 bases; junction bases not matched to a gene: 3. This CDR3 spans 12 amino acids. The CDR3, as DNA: TGTGCCAGCACAAGACTAGCCAATGAGCAGTTCTTC. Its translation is CASTRLANEQFF.